This passage covers 25 T cell receptor beta chains from one sample sequenced in a study of T cells in women clearing cervical HPV infection (dated by TCRdb to the late 2010s). The library was built by means of the immunoSEQ multiplex PCR assay. The table was pulled from immuneACCESS by TCRdb, which kept in-frame rearrangements only. Such tables lose some clones; where checked, under half of the loss comes from unresolved V genes, and the rest has no known cause. The table kept for this sample lists tens of thousands of clones. Of the sample, roughly 20% is held by the ten largest clones. The specimen sequenced was blood buffy coat. These receptors originate from a woman aged 18-69 years with a cervical HPV16 infection that either progressed to CIN3+ or cleared (not recorded which).

In the case of this clone: The read terminates 3 residues before the CDR3 end, so the remaining end is supplied by the germline J gene. The gene calls are TRBV4-1 and TRBJ2-7, with D possibly matching TRBD1 (6 bases). The V end lost 2 bases, the J end lost 6 bases, and 8 bases lay between the germline ends. Germline V gene sequence: CDR1 MGHRA, CDR2 YSYEKL. This CDR3 has 12 amino acids. CDR3 DNA, as far as it was read: TGCGCCAGCAGCCAACCCAGGGGCGAG. Translation gives CASSQPRGE. The full CDR3 protein reads CASSQPRGEQYF.

Details on this clone: The read is 3 residues too short to cover the CDR3 end, so that end is filled in from the germline J gene. The rearrangement joins TRBV20-1 to TRBJ2-1, with 7 bases fitting TRBD2. V trimming: 0 bases; J trimming: 8 bases; junction bases outside the gene matches: 13. Germline assignment: CDR1 DFQATT and CDR2 SNEGSKA (reference sequence). This CDR3 spans 16 amino acids. CDR3 DNA (partial): TGCAGTGCTAGAGATCCATTCGCGGGAGAGGTCGATGAG. Protein: CSARDPFAGEVDE. The CDR3 reads in full as CSARDPFAGEVDEQFF.

Comment on this clone: The read halts 3 residues ahead of the CDR3 end, with the missing end drawn from the germline J gene. The chain has TRBV5-1 and TRBJ2-1, with 14 bases aligning to TRBD2. V lost 4 bases and J lost 8; bases outside the gene matches: 8. CDR1 is SGHRS, CDR2 YFSETQ, per germline. The CDR3 runs to 16 residues. The CDR3 protein is CASSAWGLAGVDEQFF. The sequenced CDR3 bases are TGCGCCAGCAGCGCCTGGGGACTAGCGGGAGTGGATGAG.

On this clone: The sequenced fragment ends 3 residues before the CDR3 boundary, so the rest is inferred from the germline J gene. The chain combines TRBV19 with TRBJ2-7; 10 positions agree with TRBD2. The junction had 6 bases not matched to a gene; V was cut back by 5 bases and J by 2 bases. Looked up from germline, CDR1 is LNHDA and CDR2 is SQIVND (reference sequence). This CDR3 spans 15 amino acids. The part of the CDR3 DNA that was read is TGTGCCAGTAGTCCTGTAGCGGGGGGACCCTACGAG. It is translated as CASSPVAGGPYE. In full, the CDR3 reads CASSPVAGGPYEQYF.

As concerns this clone: The read comes to an end 3 residues before the CDR3 does, leaving the germline J gene to fill in the end. This chain links TRBV7-3 with TRBJ2-5; possible D gene TRBD1, 5 bases. Looked up from germline, CDR1 is SGHTA and CDR2 is FQGTGA. The CDR3 runs to 15 residues. Incomplete CDR3 DNA: TGTGCCAGCAGCTTACAGGGTGGGCGCACAGATACC. Protein product: CASSLQGGRTDT. The whole CDR3 sequence is CASSLQGGRTDTQYF.

A remark on this clone: The sequence runs out 3 residues before the end of the CDR3; the remainder is reconstructed from the germline J gene. This rearrangement joins TRBV5-4 to TRBJ2-1, with 7 positions matching TRBD1. Germline assignment: CDR1 SGHNT and CDR2 YYREEE (reference sequence). The V gene end was trimmed by 5 bases and the J gene end by 4 bases; junction bases not matched to a gene: 3. CDR3 size: 13 residues. Incomplete CDR3 DNA: TGTGCCAGCAGAGGGACAGCTTACAATGAG. Translated: CASRGTAYNE. The full CDR3 protein reads CASRGTAYNEQFF.

The sequenced part of the CDR3 DNA is TGTGCCAGCAGTTTTCGAGCTAGCGGGAGAGGAAAGGACACAGATACG. Amino acid sequence: CASSFRASGRGKDTDT. The entire CDR3 is CASSFRASGRGKDTDTQYF. The J gene is TRBJ2-3, the V gene TRBV28, with 10 nucleotides matching TRBD2. The CDR3 extends 3 residues past the end of the read, so its final part is completed from the germline J gene. CDR1 and CDR2 from the germline V gene are MDHEN and SYDVKM. The V segment lost 3 bases and the J segment 2 bases; nucleotides outside the gene matches: 14. CDR3 size: 19 residues.

A note on this clone: The CDR3 end falls 3 residues outside the read, so it is completed with the germline J gene. This chain connects TRBV18 to TRBJ1-2; the match to TRBD1 covers 10 bases. Germline assignment: CDR1 KGHSH and CDR2 LQKENI. The CDR3 covers 15 residues. CDR3 DNA, as far as it was read: TGTGCCAGCTCACCCCGACAGGGGGCGAAAAACGGC. Translated: CASSPRQGAKNG. The full-length CDR3 reads as CASSPRQGAKNGYTF.

With regard to this clone: The observed sequence ends 3 residues before the CDR3 terminus, with the missing tail filled in from the germline J gene. The chain is built from TRBV10-2 and TRBJ1-2, with D unclear. Per germline, CDR1 WSHSY and CDR2 SAAADI. This CDR3 has 14 residues. The V end was cut by 7 bases, the J end by 4 bases, with 16 bases between. Incomplete CDR3 DNA: TGCGCCAGCAAATCCGCGGGGAGCGGCTATGGC. Encoded protein: CASKSAGSGYG. The full CDR3 protein reads CASKSAGSGYGYTF.

Comment on this clone: Sequencing ends 3 residues short of the CDR3 end; the germline J gene provides the rest. The chain employs TRBV11-3 and TRBJ1-6, with TRBD1 as a possible D gene (6 bases). Germline V gives CDR1 SGHNT, CDR2 YENEEA. This CDR3 region has 15 residues. V lost 0 bases, J lost 8 bases, and 11 bases lay in between. CDR3 sequence reads: CASSLEGTRDSPLHF. The CDR3 DNA, read in part, is TGTGCCAGCAGCTTAGAGGGGACACGGGATTCACCC.

On this clone itself: The read is 3 residues too short to cover the CDR3 end, so that end is filled in from the germline J gene. This chain joins TRBV11-2 and TRBJ2-3, with TRBD1 matching over 8 bases. The CDR3 contains 15 residues. Germline CDR1 and CDR2: SGHAT and FQNNGV. The CDR3 DNA, read in part, is TGTGCCAGCAGCCTCGGACAGGGCACTTATCAGCCG. This gives the protein CASSLGQGTYQP. The full CDR3 reads CASSLGQGTYQPQYF.

The CDR3 loop reads CAWSVRAGTYNEQFF. The covered CDR3 bases are TGTGCCTGGAGTGTACGGGCAGGGACCTACAATGAG. The chain links TRBV30 to TRBJ2-1; weak D call: TRBD1 (5 bases). The read terminates 3 residues before the CDR3 end, so the remaining end is supplied by the germline J gene. This CDR3 region has 15 residues. Germline-derived CDR1 and CDR2 are GTSNPN and SVGIG (reference sequence). Trimming cost V 0 bases and J 2 bases, with 11 bases left between them.

To note about this clone: Read sequence stops 3 residues before the CDR3 end, and the germline J gene provides the missing end. The rearrangement links TRBV18 to TRBJ2-1, with a possible D match to TRBD1 (5 bases). The germline V gene encodes CDR1 KGHSH and CDR2 LQKENI. V was shortened by 4 bases and J by 7 bases, with 8 bases between the two germline ends. The CDR3 spans 12 residues. The CDR3 reads CASSRQGNEQFF. Incomplete CDR3 DNA: TGTGCCAGCTCACGTCAGGGAAATGAG.

As regards this clone: The read ends 3 residues early relative to the CDR3; the germline J gene fills the gap. The rearrangement uses TRBV7-6 and TRBJ1-2; perhaps TRBD1 as D (5 bases). CDR1 and CDR2 (germline): SGHVS, FNYEAQ. The CDR3 has 16 residues. CDR3 DNA, as far as it was read: TGTGCCAGCAGCGGGACTAGCGGGAACCTCGACAATGAC. The encoded protein is CASSGTSGNLDND. The whole CDR3 protein reads CASSGTSGNLDNDYTF.

In the case of this clone: Sequencing ends 3 residues short of the CDR3 end; the germline J gene provides the rest. This chain joins TRBV11-3 and TRBJ2-3; 9 nucleotides match TRBD2. This CDR3 spans 13 amino acids. Trimming took 3 bases from V and 6 from J; bases not matched to a gene: 1. Germline V gene sequence: CDR1 SGHNT, CDR2 YENEEA. The sequenced CDR3 bases are TGTGCCAGCAGCTTCGCGGGGGGGGATACG. It is translated as CASSFAGGDT. The entire CDR3 sequence reads CASSFAGGDTQYF.

Regarding this clone: The read falls 3 residues short of the CDR3 end, and the missing part is taken from the germline J gene. The V gene is TRBV29-1, the J gene TRBJ1-2, with TRBD1 matching 10 bases. Germline V lookup: CDR1 SQVTM, CDR2 ANQGSEA. The CDR3 has 12 residues. CDR3 DNA (partial): TGCAGCGTTACCGGGACAGGGGTCGGC. It encodes CSVTGTGVG. The whole CDR3 sequence reads CSVTGTGVGYTF.

As concerns this clone: The CDR3 goes on 3 residues after the read ends, and that part is filled in from the germline J gene. The chain is built from TRBV6-4 and TRBJ1-2; D gene uncertain. The CDR3 sequence is 15 residues long. Germline V gene data show CDR1 as MRHNA and CDR2 as SNTAGT. The CDR3 here is CASSDSTAGGKGYTF. The covered CDR3 bases are TGTGCCAGCAGTGACTCGACGGCAGGCGGGAAGGGC.

As to this clone: The CDR3 end falls 3 residues outside the read, so it is completed with the germline J gene. This sequence joins TRBV7-9 and TRBJ1-1, with a possible D match to TRBD1 (5 bases). V was clipped by 7 bases and J by 4 bases, with 13 bases between them. Looked up from germline, CDR1 is SEHNR and CDR2 is FQNEAQ (reference sequence). The CDR3 totals 13 residues. Here the CDR3 reads CASNFQGGTEAFF. The DNA read from the CDR3 is TGTGCCAGCAATTTTCAGGGAGGCACTGAA. The full variable domain, with the rest looked up from reference TRBV7-9 and TRBJ1-1, is DTGVSQNPRHKITKRGQNVTFRCDPISEHNRLYWYRQTLGQGPEFLTYFQNEAQLEKSRLLSDRFSAERPKGSFSTLEIQRTEQGDSAMYLCASNFQGGTEAFFGQGTRLTVV.

The CDR3: CATSGRQNTGELFF. The sequenced CDR3 bases are TGTGCCACCAGTGGAAGGCAGAACACCGGGGAG. V gene TRBV24-1 combines with J gene TRBJ2-2; D not resolved. Read coverage stops 3 residues before the CDR3 terminus; the germline J gene supplies the remainder. V lost 5 bases, J lost 1 base, and 7 bases lay in between. This CDR3 has 14 amino acids. CDR1 is KGHDR, CDR2 SFDVKD, per germline.

For this clone: The read stops 3 residues short of the end of the CDR3; the missing end is completed from the germline J gene. The chain has TRBV9 and TRBJ2-1; tentatively, D is TRBD1 (5 bases). V was pared by 4 bases and J by 7 bases, with 15 bases between. This CDR3 region has 14 residues. Per the germline V gene, CDR1 is SGDLS and CDR2 is YYNGEE. CDR3 bases read: TGTGCCAGCAGCCCCCAGGGTCAAGTGAATGAG. This sequence encodes CASSPQGQVNE. Given in full, the CDR3 is CASSPQGQVNEQFF.

CDR3 DNA, as far as it was read: TGCAGTGCTAGGCACGGCTCCTACAATGAG. Translated: CSARHGSYNE. The entire CDR3 is CSARHGSYNEQFF. V is TRBV20-1 and J is TRBJ2-1; D uncertain. The read gets to within 3 residues of the CDR3 end, and the germline J gene fills in the rest. V dropped 3 bases and J dropped 0 bases, with 6 bases sitting between them. This CDR3 is 13 amino acids long. Germline values: CDR1 DFQATT, CDR2 SNEGSKA (reference sequence).

Notes on this clone: Read coverage stops 3 residues before the CDR3 terminus; the germline J gene supplies the remainder. The genes are TRBV7-3 and TRBJ2-2; possible D gene TRBD1, 6 bases. Germline CDR1 reads SGHTA; CDR2 reads FQGTGA. The V end was cut by 4 bases, the J end by 5 bases, with 8 bases between. There are 13 residues in the CDR3. The CDR3 bases that were read are TGTGCCAGCAGCTCCAGGGGTACCGGGGAG. This translates into CASSSRGTGE. The full-length CDR3 reads as CASSSRGTGELFF.

On this clone: The read ends 3 residues early relative to the CDR3; the germline J gene fills the gap. This rearrangement joins TRBV29-1 to TRBJ1-1; D gene ambiguous. The CDR3 has 11 amino acids. V was shortened by 7 bases and J by 1 base, with 7 bases between the two germline ends. CDR1 is SQVTM and CDR2 is ANQGSEA in the germline V gene. The sequenced CDR3 bases are TGCAGCGGAACAGAGAACACTGAA. Its translation is CSGTENTE. The whole CDR3 sequence reads CSGTENTEAFF.

As regards this clone: Read data end 3 residues before the CDR3 end; the end is taken from the germline J gene. V usage is TRBV18 and J usage is TRBJ1-5; possible D gene TRBD1, 6 bases. Trimming stripped 3 bases from V and 8 bases from J, with 14 bases between. Germline V gene data show CDR1 as KGHSH and CDR2 as LQKENI. The CDR3 has 14 residues. The covered CDR3 bases are TGTGCCAGCTCACCTTACAGGGACGGAGAGCCC. Residues: CASSPYRDGEP. The CDR3, in full, reads CASSPYRDGEPQHF.

Worth noting for this clone: The read stops 3 residues short of the end of the CDR3; the missing end is completed from the germline J gene. The chain uses TRBV30 and TRBJ2-3; no definite D call. This CDR3 has 12 residues. The V gene's germline CDR1 is GTSNPN and CDR2 SVGIG (reference sequence). CDR3 DNA (partial): TGTGCCTGGAGTGGTAGCAATCAGCCG. Translating gives CAWSGSNQP. In full, the CDR3 is CAWSGSNQPQYF. Full variable domain (remainder filled in from reference TRBV30 and TRBJ2-3): SQTIHQWPATLVQPVGSPLSLECTVEGTSNPNLYWYRQAAGRGLQLLFYSVGIGQISSEVPQNLSASRPQDRQFILSSKKLLLSDSGFYLCAWSGSNQPQYFGPGTRLTVL.